The T cell receptor beta chain described here comes from a study of OX40 agonist ivuxolimab in advanced cancers. CDR1 is SQVTM, CDR2 ANQGSEA, per germline. After removal of 3 bases from V and 6 bases from J, the junction contained 6 bases not matched to a gene. This CDR3 contains 13 residues. Clones were sequenced by immunoSEQ multiplex PCR, and TCRdb holds only the in-frame ones, with some missing. Of about 14,000 clones in the sample, 84% are singletons; the top ten hold approximately 25%. Sequenced material: CD4+ or CD8+ T cells sorted from blood, taken in a trial of the OX40 agonist ivuxolimab. The TCR was taken from an adult with an advanced solid tumor such as melanoma, head and neck, liver or kidney cancer. The chain couples TRBV29-1 to TRBJ1-2; the match to TRBD1 covers 8 bases. For the CDR3, the DNA is TGCAGCGTTGACCTCGGGACAGGTGATGGCTACACCTTC. Encoded protein: CSVDLGTGDGYTF.